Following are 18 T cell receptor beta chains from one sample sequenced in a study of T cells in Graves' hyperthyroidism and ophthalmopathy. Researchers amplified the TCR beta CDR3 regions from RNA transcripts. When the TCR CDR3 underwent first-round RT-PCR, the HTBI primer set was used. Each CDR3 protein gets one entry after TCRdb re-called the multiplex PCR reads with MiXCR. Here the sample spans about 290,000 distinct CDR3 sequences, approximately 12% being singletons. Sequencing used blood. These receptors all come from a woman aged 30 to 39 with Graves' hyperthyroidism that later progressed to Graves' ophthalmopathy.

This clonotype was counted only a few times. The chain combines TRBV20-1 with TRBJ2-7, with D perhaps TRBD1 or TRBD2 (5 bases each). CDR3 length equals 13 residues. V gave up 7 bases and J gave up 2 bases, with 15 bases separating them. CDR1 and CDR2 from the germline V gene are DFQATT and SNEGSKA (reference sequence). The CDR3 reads CSVIRDPTYEQYF. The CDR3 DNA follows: TGCAGTGTAATCCGGGACCCCACCTACGAGCAGTACTTC.

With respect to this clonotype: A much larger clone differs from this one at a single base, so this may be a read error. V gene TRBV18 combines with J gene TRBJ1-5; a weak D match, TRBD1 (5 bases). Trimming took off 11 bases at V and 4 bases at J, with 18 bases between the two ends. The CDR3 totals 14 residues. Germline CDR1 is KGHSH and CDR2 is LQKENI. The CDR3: CAQSWDGQNQPQHF. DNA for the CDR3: TGTGCCCAGTCCTGGGACGGTCAAAATCAGCCCCAGCATTTT.

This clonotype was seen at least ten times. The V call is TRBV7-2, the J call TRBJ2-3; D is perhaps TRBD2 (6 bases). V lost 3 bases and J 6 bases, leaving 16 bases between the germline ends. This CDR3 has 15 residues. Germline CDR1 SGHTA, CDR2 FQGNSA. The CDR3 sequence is CASSLVSGSSDTQYF. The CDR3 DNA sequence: TGTGCCAGCAGCTTGGTAAGCGGGTCATCGGATACGCAGTATTTT.

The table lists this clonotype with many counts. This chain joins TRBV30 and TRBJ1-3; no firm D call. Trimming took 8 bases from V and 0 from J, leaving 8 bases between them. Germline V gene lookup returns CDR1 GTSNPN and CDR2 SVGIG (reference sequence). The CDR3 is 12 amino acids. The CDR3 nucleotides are TGTGCCCTACGGCTCTCTGGAAACACCATATATTTT. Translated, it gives CALRLSGNTIYF.

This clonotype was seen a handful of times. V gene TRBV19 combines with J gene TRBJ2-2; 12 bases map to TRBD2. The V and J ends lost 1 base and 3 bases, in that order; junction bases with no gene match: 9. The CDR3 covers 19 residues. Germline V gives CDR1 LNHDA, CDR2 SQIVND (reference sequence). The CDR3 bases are TGTGCCAGTAGTATAGGCGGACTAGCGGGACGGTGGGACACCGGGGAGCTGTTTTTT. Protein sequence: CASSIGGLAGRWDTGELFF.

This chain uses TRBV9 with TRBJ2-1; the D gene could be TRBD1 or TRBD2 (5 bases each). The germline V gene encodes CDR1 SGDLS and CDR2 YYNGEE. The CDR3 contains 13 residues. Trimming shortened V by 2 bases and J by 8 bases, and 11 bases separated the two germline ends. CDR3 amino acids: CASSVGVVDEQFF. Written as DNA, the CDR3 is TGTGCCAGCAGCGTGGGGGTAGTCGATGAGCAGTTCTTC.

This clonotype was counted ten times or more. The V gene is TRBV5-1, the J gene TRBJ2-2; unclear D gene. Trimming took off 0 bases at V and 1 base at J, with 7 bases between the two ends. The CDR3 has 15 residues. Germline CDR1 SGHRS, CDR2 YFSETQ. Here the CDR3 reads CASSLGSENTGELFF. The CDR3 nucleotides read TGCGCCAGCAGCTTGGGCAGCGAGAACACCGGGGAGCTGTTTTTT.

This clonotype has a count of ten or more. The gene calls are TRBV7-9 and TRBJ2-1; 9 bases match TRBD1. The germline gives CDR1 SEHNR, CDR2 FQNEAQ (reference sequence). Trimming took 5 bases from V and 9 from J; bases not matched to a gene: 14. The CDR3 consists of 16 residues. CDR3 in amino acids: CASSAAGTGSRSEQFF. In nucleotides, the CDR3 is TGTGCCAGCAGCGCGGCCGGGACAGGGAGTAGGAGTGAGCAGTTCTTC.

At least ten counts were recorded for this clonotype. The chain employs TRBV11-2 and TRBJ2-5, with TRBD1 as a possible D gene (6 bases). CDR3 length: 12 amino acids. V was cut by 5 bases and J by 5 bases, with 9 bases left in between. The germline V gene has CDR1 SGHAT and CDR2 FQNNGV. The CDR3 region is CASSRTEETQYF. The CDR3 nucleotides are TGTGCCAGCAGCCGGACAGAGGAGACCCAGTACTTC.

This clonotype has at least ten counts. The CDR3 DNA is TGTGCCAGCAGTTTAAGCAGGGGACGCGAGCAGTACTTC. This sequence encodes CASSLSRGREQYF. The V call is TRBV27, the J call TRBJ2-7, with TRBD1 as a possible D gene (6 bases). CDR3 size: 13 residues. V lost 2 bases, J lost 6 bases, and 11 bases lay in between. Germline V gene sequence: CDR1 MNHEY, CDR2 SMNVEV (reference sequence).

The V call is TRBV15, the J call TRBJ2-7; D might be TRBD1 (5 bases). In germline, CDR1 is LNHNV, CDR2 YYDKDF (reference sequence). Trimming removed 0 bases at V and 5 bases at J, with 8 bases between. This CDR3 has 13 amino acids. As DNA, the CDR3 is TGTGCCACCAGCAGAGATCAGGGCGACGAGCAGTACTTC. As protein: CATSRDQGDEQYF.

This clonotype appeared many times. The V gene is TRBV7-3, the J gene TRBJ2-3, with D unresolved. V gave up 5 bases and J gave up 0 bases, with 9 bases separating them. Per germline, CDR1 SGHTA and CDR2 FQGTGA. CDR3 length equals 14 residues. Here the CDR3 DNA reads TGTGCCAGCAGCACCTCCGGGAGCACAGATACGCAGTATTTT. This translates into CASSTSGSTDTQYF.

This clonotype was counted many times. Here the CDR3 reads CASGDRGRTEQYF. The CDR3 coding sequence is TGTGCCAGTGGGGACAGGGGTAGAACCGAGCAGTACTTC. The chain is built from TRBV19 and TRBJ2-7; TRBD1 agrees at 10 bases. J lost 6 bases, V lost 8 bases, and 7 bases had no gene match. CDR3 size: 13 residues. Germline loops: CDR1 LNHDA, CDR2 SQIVND (reference sequence).

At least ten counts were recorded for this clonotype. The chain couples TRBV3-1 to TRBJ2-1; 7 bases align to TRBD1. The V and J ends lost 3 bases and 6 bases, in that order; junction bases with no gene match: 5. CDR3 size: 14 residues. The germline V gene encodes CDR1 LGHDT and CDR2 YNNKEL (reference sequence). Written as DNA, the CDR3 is TGTGCCAGCAGCCACGAGACAGGGAGCAATGAGCAGTTCTTC. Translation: CASSHETGSNEQFF.

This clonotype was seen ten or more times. The CDR3 region has the DNA TGTGCCAGCAGTACCTTCGGACAGGGGTTAGGCACTGAAGCTTTCTTT. Its protein product is CASSTFGQGLGTEAFF. The rearrangement joins TRBV28 to TRBJ1-1, with 9 bases lining up with TRBD1. V lost 5 bases, J lost 4 bases, and 11 bases stayed unmatched. Looked up from germline, CDR1 is MDHEN and CDR2 is SYDVKM. CDR3 size: 16 residues.

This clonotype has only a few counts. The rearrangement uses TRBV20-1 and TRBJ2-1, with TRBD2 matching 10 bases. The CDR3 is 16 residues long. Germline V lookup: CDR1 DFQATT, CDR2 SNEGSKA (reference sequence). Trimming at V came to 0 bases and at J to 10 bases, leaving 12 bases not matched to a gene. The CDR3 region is CSARDWTSGQGGEQFF. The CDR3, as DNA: TGCAGTGCTAGAGACTGGACTAGCGGCCAGGGGGGGGAGCAGTTCTTC.

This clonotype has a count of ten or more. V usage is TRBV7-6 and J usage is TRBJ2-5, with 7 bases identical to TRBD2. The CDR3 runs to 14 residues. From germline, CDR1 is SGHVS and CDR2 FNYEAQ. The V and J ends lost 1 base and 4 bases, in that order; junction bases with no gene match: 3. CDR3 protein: CASSLEVAGETQYF. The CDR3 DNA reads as TGTGCCAGCAGCTTAGAAGTAGCGGGAGAGACCCAGTACTTC.

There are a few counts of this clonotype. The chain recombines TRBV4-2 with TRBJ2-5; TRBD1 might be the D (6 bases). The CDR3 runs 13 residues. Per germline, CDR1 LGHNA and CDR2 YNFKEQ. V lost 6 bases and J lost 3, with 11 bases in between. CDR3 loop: CASRPTGKETQYF. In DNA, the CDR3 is TGTGCCAGCAGGCCTACAGGGAAAGAGACCCAGTACTTC.